This TCR beta chain was retrieved from a study of Ad26.COV2.S vaccination and SARS-CoV-2 variants. Whole-study context: By the intramuscular route, Ad26.COV2.S was given once, or twice 56 days apart. Broader study findings: Vaccinees showed greater spike-specific TCR breadth than placebo recipients.

Points on this clone: Its antigen is currently unknown.

Specified treatment: about 20 received Ad26.COV2.S at low or high dose, single or two shots; about 5 received placebo; per-sample allocation not given. Sampling occurred on day 63 after the first vaccine or placebo injection. This Boston cohort included adults aged 18-55 years. This table comes from immunoSEQ multiplex PCR, and its TCRdb copy is limited to in-frame clones, with some not included. The sample yields about 350,000 clones, around 84% seen once. CDR3 length: 11 residues. V was clipped by 4 bases and J by 4 bases, with 4 bases between them. The receptor comes from a person between 18 and 60 years old who received the Ad26.COV2.S COVID-19 vaccine or a placebo. This specimen was peripheral blood, taken in a trial of Ad26.COV2.S vaccine versus placebo. The V and J genes are TRBV12-3 or TRBV12-4 and TRBJ2-5; D unresolved. The CDR3 here is CASSWGETQYF. The CDR3 DNA reads TGTGCCAGCAGTTGGGGAGAGACCCAGTACTTC.